What follows is one T cell receptor beta chain and its context. Its cognate antigen is unknown. Germline CDR1 reads MNHEY; CDR2 reads SMNVEV (reference sequence). This CDR3 is 14 amino acids long. V shed 6 bases and J shed 5 bases, with 14 bases lying between them. PCR involved 60 Vbeta and 13 Jbeta primers. Sequenced by immunoSEQ multiplex PCR; TCRdb stores in-frame clones only, minus some. The repertoire holds 90,000 to 150,000 clones, with 76% as singletons. The data were obtained in a study of cytomegalovirus exposure and HLA in healthy donors. General study results and limits: Confirmation was obtained in vitro that a few CMV-associated chains are specific for CMV antigens.

Source material: PBMCs. The TCR sequence derives from a woman aged 40 to 50 in good health and CMV-seropositive. The rearrangement links TRBV27 to TRBJ1-5, with a possible D match to TRBD1 (5 bases). CDR3 region: CASSRGGGYQPQHF. DNA of the CDR3: TGTGCCAGCAGCCGGGGCGGAGGGTATCAGCCCCAGCATTTT.